A selection of T cell receptor beta chains follows, all from one sample in a study of early T cells in non-severe SARS-CoV-2 infection. TCRdb fed the 5' RACE reads into MiXCR, producing one record per CDR3 protein. The sample lists some 30,000 distinct CDR3 sequences; approximately 4.2% were seen once. Sequenced sample: whole blood. The source is an adult who was a healthcare worker with PCR-confirmed SARS-CoV-2 infection or an uninfected control (not recorded which). Each CDR3 is given with its conserved first and last residue. Each record gives: clone size, D gene, J gene, V gene, CDR3 protein, CDR3 DNA. D genes are given only for firm matches. Size values are once, few and many counts, or a class for expanded clones, and some rows have none.

medium-sized | TRBD1 | TRBJ2-1 | TRBV3-1 | CASSRDRVNEQFF | TGTGCCAGCAGCCGGGACAGGGTCAATGAGCAGTTCTTC
many | . | TRBJ1-4 | TRBV7-2 | CASSFKGSEKLFF | TGTGCCAGCAGCTTCAAGGGAAGCGAAAAACTGTTTTTT
many | . | TRBJ2-5 | TRBV11-2 | CASSLRGLLQETQYF | TGTGCCAGCAGCTTACGGGGCCTCCTTCAAGAGACCCAGTACTTC
many | . | TRBJ2-3 | TRBV4-2 | CASSQDLVGYTQYF | TGTGCCAGCAGCCAAGATCTTGTGGGATATACGCAGTATTTT
many | TRBD2 | TRBJ2-3 | TRBV28 | CASSGGLAGGPTDTQYF | TGTGCCAGCAGCGGAGGACTAGCGGGAGGACCCACAGATACGCAGTATTTT
many | . | TRBJ2-5 | TRBV7-7 | CASSLSGTQQETQYF | TGTGCTAGCAGCTTAAGCGGGACACAGCAAGAGACCCAGTACTTC
many | TRBD1 | TRBJ2-1 | TRBV7-2 | CASSLDRGPYNEQFF | TGTGCCAGCAGCCTCGACAGGGGACCCTACAATGAGCAGTTCTTC
many | . | TRBJ2-2 | TRBV28 | CASSNTETGELFF | TGTGCCAGCAGTAATACAGAAACCGGGGAGCTGTTTTTT
many | . | TRBJ1-1 | TRBV18 | CASSPVGLYSSMNTEAFF | TGTGCCAGCTCACCGGTTGGGTTATACAGCAGCATGAACACTGAAGCTTTCTTT
many | . | TRBJ2-7 | TRBV24-1 | CATSDTIGNEQYF | TGTGCCACCAGTGATACTATCGGCAACGAGCAGTACTTC
few | TRBD2 | TRBJ2-5 | TRBV5-1 | CASSADPGTSGLQETQYF | TGCGCCAGCAGCGCAGACCCCGGGACTAGCGGACTCCAAGAGACCCAGTACTTC
many | . | TRBJ2-7 | TRBV14 | CASSLGPYYEQYF | TGTGCCAGCAGCCTTGGCCCTTACTACGAGCAGTACTTC
many | . | TRBJ1-2 | TRBV7-3 | CASSLTGDTAGKYGYTF | TGTGCCAGCAGCTTAACGGGGGATACGGCAGGGAAGTATGGCTACACCTTC
many | TRBD2 | TRBJ2-7 | TRBV29-1 | CSARLAGAYEQYF | TGCAGCGCCAGACTAGCGGGAGCCTACGAGCAGTACTTC
many | . | TRBJ2-7 | TRBV5-1 | CASSADVGSYEQYF | TGCGCCAGCAGCGCCGACGTTGGCTCCTACGAGCAGTACTTC
. | . | TRBJ2-7 | TRBV30 | CAWRHGRVSYEQYF | TGTGCCTGGAGGCATGGACGGGTCTCCTACGAGCAGTACTTC
many | TRBD1 | TRBJ1-1 | TRBV29-1 | CSVSGGQPYTEAFF | TGCAGCGTCTCAGGGGGACAGCCTTACACTGAAGCTTTCTTT
. | TRBD1 | TRBJ2-2 | TRBV30 | CAWSIGTGRALRTGELFF | TGTGCCTGGAGTATCGGGACAGGGAGGGCCTTGCGCACCGGGGAGCTGTTTTTT
many | TRBD2 | TRBJ2-1 | TRBV4-1 | CASSLRLAGAYNEQFF | TGCGCCAGCAGCCTACGACTAGCGGGGGCCTACAATGAGCAGTTCTTC
many | . | TRBJ2-1 | TRBV4-1 | CASSHSKEPGPTYNEQFF | TGCGCCAGCAGCCACAGCAAGGAGCCGGGACCGACCTACAATGAGCAGTTCTTC
many | . | TRBJ1-6 | TRBV20-1 | CSARDRVRGGNSPLHF | TGCAGTGCTAGAGATCGGGTGCGGGGTGGTAATTCACCCCTCCACTTT
many | . | TRBJ1-3 | TRBV7-7 | CASSLNGDAGNTIYF | TGTGCTAGCAGCTTAAACGGGGACGCTGGAAACACCATATATTTT
many | TRBD1 | TRBJ2-2 | TRBV3-1 | CATRTGSLLNTGELFF | TGTGCCACTCGGACAGGGAGTCTCCTTAACACCGGGGAGCTGTTTTTT
. | TRBD2 | TRBJ2-7 | TRBV7-2 | CASSSSSGRSYEQYF | TGTGCCAGCAGCTCCTCTAGCGGGAGATCCTACGAGCAGTACTTC
many | TRBD2 | TRBJ2-3 | TRBV20-1 | CSARGLDGTPKTQYF | TGCAGTGCTAGGGGACTAGATGGGACACCAAAAACGCAGTATTTT
many | . | TRBJ1-2 | TRBV15 | CATSKGGRVGYTF | TGTGCCACCAGCAAGGGGGGGCGAGTTGGCTACACCTTC
many | TRBD2 | TRBJ2-1 | TRBV19 | CASSIGLAVLGNEQFF | TGTGCCAGTAGTATCGGACTAGCCGTACTGGGGAATGAGCAGTTCTTC
many | . | TRBJ2-2 | TRBV25-1 | CASSRPLGIGELFF | TGTGCCAGCAGTCGCCCTCTGGGGATCGGGGAGCTGTTTTTT
many | . | TRBJ2-5 | TRBV30 | CAWSGNLRETQYF | TGTGCCTGGAGTGGGAACCTACGAGAGACCCAGTACTTC
many | . | TRBJ2-1 | TRBV20-1 | CSASAPPYNEQFF | TGCAGTGCTAGCGCTCCTCCCTACAATGAGCAGTTCTTC
many | TRBD2 | TRBJ2-7 | TRBV20-1 | CSAREGSGRTGGNEQYF | TGCAGTGCTAGAGAAGGTAGTGGGCGAACGGGAGGCAACGAGCAGTACTTC
many | TRBD1 | TRBJ2-1 | TRBV10-3 | CAIRAPGQGYNEQFF | TGTGCGATCAGAGCACCGGGACAGGGGTACAATGAGCAGTTCTTC
few | TRBD2 | TRBJ2-3 | TRBV20-1 | CSAPRRAGGVDTQYF | TGCAGTGCTCCTCGTCGAGCGGGGGGGGTAGATACGCAGTATTTT
many | TRBD1 | TRBJ1-1 | TRBV10-1 | CASSNRGPYTEAFF | TGCGCCAGCAGCAACAGGGGGCCCTACACTGAAGCTTTCTTT
many | . | TRBJ1-3 | TRBV7-8 | CASSFVVQGTGNTIYF | TGTGCCAGCAGCTTCGTCGTACAGGGAACTGGAAACACCATATATTTT
many | . | TRBJ2-3 | TRBV3-1 | CASSQASIGVSTDTQYF | TGTGCCAGCAGCCAAGCCTCTATCGGTGTGAGCACAGATACGCAGTATTTT
. | . | TRBJ1-1 | TRBV6-1 | CASSTSTVMNTEAFF | .
many | . | TRBJ1-2 | TRBV20-1 | CSARVRSYGYTF | TGCAGTGCTAGAGTGAGGAGCTATGGCTACACCTTC
. | . | TRBJ2-7 | TRBV3-1 | CASSRRGLVYEQYF | TGTGCCAGCAGCCGGCGGGGACTGGTTTACGAGCAGTACTTC
many | . | TRBJ2-3 | TRBV27 | CASSLSTGQGIWTSERSTQYF | TGTGCCAGCAGTTTATCGACGGGACAGGGCATTTGGACTAGCGAGCGGAGTACGCAGTATTTT
many | TRBD1 | TRBJ2-7 | TRBV28 | CASKAGGIYEQYF | TGTGCCAGCAAGGCAGGGGGCATCTACGAGCAGTACTTC
many | . | TRBJ1-2 | TRBV7-9 | CASTLSIGPYGYTF | TGTGCCAGCACCCTATCGATCGGGCCTTATGGCTACACCTTC
many | . | TRBJ1-2 | TRBV25-1 | CASNGPWGGYTF | TGTGCCAGCAACGGACCCTGGGGTGGCTACACCTTC
many | . | TRBJ2-3 | TRBV6-4 | CASSDGDSTDTQYF | TGTGCCAGCAGTGACGGTGACTCCACAGATACGCAGTATTTT
few | . | TRBJ2-1 | TRBV11-2 | CASSSTGKKFF | TGTGCCAGCAGCTCCACAGGGAAGAAGTTCTTC